The entry below gives a single TCR beta chain sequence along with its context. No antigen is known for it. This sample stems from a study of CD8 T cells in ankylosing spondylitis. Study conclusions and caveats: Several highly homologous variants made up a TCR beta motif, and this motif appeared characteristic of ankylosing spondylitis blood. The clones that were linked to disease were reported to be significantly enriched in matched synovial fluid samples from ankylosing spondylitis patients. In the blood and synovial fluid of reactive arthritis, some motif variants had been previously reported. Relatively rare in peripheral blood, disease-linked clones were also CD8+.

Using quantitative 5'-RACE with molecular barcodes, the authors made TCR beta libraries. TCRdb re-called the 5' RACE reads through MiXCR, storing one row per CDR3 protein. The table records 750,000 to 850,000 distinct CDR3 sequences, roughly 12% of them present only once. V was cut by 2 bases and J by 3 bases, with 8 bases left in between. Germline CDR1 and CDR2: DFQATT and SNEGSKA (reference sequence). CDR3 length equals 13 residues. This chain connects TRBV20-1 to TRBJ1-5; no firm D call. Material for sequencing was blood, either unsorted or a sorted T cell fraction (not recorded which). The source is a male donor with ankylosing spondylitis. CDR3 sequence: CSARKDFNQPQHF. The CDR3 coding sequence is TGCAGTGCTAGAAAAGATTTCAATCAGCCCCAGCATTTT.